This T cell receptor (beta chain) comes out of a study of vaccination effects on CD4 cells after COVID-19. ViraFEST assay sequencing came after antigen-specific CD4+ T cells were expanded with viral peptide pools. Culture proceeded for 10 days, and CD4+ T cells were then isolated. Two doses of BNT162b2 or mRNA-1273 vaccine were administered to participants. With regard to this clone: Its target is unknown.

Generated by immunoSEQ multiplex PCR, the TCRdb table keeps only in-frame clones and is missing some. The sample has 25,000 to 40,000 clones; almost 85% are singletons. The input for sequencing was CD4+ T cells from PBMCs cultured with HCoV-NL63 spike peptides, taken after COVID-19 vaccination. The clonotype comes from a human donor who received a COVID-19 vaccine. Some clones in this sample may be carry-over from other donors' samples.

In DNA form, the CDR3 reads TGTGCCAGCAGCTTAGGGGGGCGCGATACGCAGTATTTT. Translating gives CASSLGGRDTQYF. The chain recombines TRBV7-3 with TRBJ2-3; the D call may be TRBD1 or TRBD2 (6 bases each). Germline-derived CDR1 and CDR2 are SGHTA and FQGTGA. The CDR3 runs to 13 residues. V shed 2 bases and J shed 6 bases, with 9 bases lying between them.